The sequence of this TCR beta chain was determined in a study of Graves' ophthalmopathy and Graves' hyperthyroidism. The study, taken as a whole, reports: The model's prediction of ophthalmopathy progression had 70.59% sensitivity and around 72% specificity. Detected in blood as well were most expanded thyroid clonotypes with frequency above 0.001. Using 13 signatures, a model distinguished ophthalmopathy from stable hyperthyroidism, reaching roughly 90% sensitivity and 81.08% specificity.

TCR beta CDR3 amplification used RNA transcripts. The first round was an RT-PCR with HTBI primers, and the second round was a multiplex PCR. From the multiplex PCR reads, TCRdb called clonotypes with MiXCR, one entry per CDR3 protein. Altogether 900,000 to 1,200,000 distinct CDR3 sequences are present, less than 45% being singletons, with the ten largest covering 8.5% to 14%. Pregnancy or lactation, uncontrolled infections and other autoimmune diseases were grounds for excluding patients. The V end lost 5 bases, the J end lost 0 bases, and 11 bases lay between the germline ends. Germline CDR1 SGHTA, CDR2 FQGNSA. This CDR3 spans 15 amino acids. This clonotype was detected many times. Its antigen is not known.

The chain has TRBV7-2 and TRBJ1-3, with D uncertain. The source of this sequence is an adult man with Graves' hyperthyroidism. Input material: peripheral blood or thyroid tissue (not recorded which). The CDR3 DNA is TGTGCCAGCAGCACACTGAGGAGCTCTGGAAACACCATATATTTT. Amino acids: CASSTLRSSGNTIYF.